This T cell receptor (beta chain) is from a study of blood T cell repertoires in COVID-19. Clones were read by immunoSEQ multiplex PCR, and TCRdb kept only the in-frame ones, dropping some. The data show 250,000 to 350,000 clones, roughly 83% seen once. CDR1 and CDR2 from the germline V gene are SGHTA and FQGNSA. CDR3 size: 16 residues. Trimming took off 2 bases at V and 0 bases at J, with 10 bases between the two ends. Patients in Seattle were enrolled during active infection, then followed longitudinally. The chain has TRBV7-2 and TRBJ2-2; D remains ambiguous. The sequenced sample was peripheral blood. The sequence derives from a human donor with COVID-19, enrolled during active disease. The donor label of this sample is uncertain. CDR3 coding DNA: TGTGCCAGCAGCTTAACCGTCGGTGCGAACACCGGGGAGCTGTTTTTT. Its protein product is CASSLTVGANTGELFF.